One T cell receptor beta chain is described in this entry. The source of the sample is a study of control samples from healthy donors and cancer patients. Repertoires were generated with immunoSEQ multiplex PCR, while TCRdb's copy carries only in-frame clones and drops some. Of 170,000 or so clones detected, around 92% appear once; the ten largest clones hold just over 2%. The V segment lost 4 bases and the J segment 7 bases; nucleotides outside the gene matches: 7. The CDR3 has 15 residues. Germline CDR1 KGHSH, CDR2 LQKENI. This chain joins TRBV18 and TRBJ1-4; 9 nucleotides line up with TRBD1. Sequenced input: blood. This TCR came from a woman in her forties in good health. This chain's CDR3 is CASSLQGAPPEKLFF. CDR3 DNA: TGTGCCAGCTCACTACAGGGGGCGCCTCCTGAAAAACTGTTTTTT.